A single T cell receptor beta chain is shown here with its context. This clonotype was seen at least ten times. Its antigen has not been determined. No base qualities exist here, and no much larger clone lies one base off it. V was cut back by 8 bases and J by 3 bases, leaving a gap of 15 bases between them. Reading from cysteine to phenylalanine, the CDR3 counts 14 amino acids. Only CDR3 DNA is held: 42 bases, read in frame from base 1. Sequences KGHDR (CDR1) and SFDVKD (CDR2) are obtained from the germline V gene. This sample is part of a study of T-cell reconstitution after alpha-beta-depleted transplantation in children (TCRdb year 2016). About the investigation overall: The study quantitatively tracked T-cell immune reconstitution after TCRalphabeta/CD19-depleted allogeneic hematopoietic cell transplantation in children using TCR repertoire profiling.

Receptors were amplified or captured by PCR. Sequencing was performed on an Illumina HiSeq 2500. Molecular barcoding was employed in the preparation of TCR libraries, with unique molecular identifiers being used to normalize TCRbeta repertoire quantification. TCRdb reworked the public reads: Q25 trimming with fastp, MiXCR clone assembly, productive beta chains retained. Each entry is one CDR3 protein sequence, shown with its most common DNA and genes. The sample table holds 200,000 to 250,000 distinct CDR3 sequences, of which about 9.6% were seen once. Over 4.5% of the sample rests with the top ten. The sequence was obtained from a human donor who donated a stem cell graft to a child with SCID. This material consisted of PBMCs from the stem cell graft donor, taken from the stem cell graft. The rearranged segments are TRBV24-1 and TRBJ1-1; a tentative D call is TRBD1 (6 bases match). The CDR3 protein is CATKGPGVDTEAFF. In nucleotide form, the sequence is TGTGCCACCAAGGGCCCAGGGGTGGACACTGAAGCTTTCTTT.